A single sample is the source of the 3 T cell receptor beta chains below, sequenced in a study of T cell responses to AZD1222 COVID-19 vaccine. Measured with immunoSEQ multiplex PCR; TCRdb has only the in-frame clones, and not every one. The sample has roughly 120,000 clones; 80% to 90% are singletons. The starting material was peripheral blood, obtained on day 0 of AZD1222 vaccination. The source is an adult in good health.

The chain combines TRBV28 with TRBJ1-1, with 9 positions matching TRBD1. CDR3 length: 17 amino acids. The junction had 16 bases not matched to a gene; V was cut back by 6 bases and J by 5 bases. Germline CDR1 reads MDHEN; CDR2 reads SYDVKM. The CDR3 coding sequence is TGTGCCAGCAGCACGTCGACAGGGGGAATTTCGAATACTGAAGCTTTCTTT. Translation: CASSTSTGGISNTEAFF.

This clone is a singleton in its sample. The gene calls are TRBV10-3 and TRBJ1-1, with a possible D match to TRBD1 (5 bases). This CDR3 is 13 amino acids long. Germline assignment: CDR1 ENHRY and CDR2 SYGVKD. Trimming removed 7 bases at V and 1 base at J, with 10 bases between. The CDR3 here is CAITRDGNTEAFF. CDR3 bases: TGTGCCATCACCCGGGACGGGAACACTGAAGCTTTCTTT.

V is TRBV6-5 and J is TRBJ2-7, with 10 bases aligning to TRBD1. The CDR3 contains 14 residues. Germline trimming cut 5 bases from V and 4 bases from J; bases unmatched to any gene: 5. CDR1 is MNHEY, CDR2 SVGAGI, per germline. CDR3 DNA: TGTGCCAGCAGTCATGGACAGGGGGGATACGAGCAGTACTTC. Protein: CASSHGQGGYEQYF.